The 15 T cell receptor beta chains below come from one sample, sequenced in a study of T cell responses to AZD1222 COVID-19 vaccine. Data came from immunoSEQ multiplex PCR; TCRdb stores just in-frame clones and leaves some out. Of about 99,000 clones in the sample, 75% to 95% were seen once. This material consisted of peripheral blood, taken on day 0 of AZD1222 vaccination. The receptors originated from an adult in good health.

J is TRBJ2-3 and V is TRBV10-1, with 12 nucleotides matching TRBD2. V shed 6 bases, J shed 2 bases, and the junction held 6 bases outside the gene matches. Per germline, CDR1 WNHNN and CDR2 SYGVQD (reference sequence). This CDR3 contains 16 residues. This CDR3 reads CASSAGLAGITDTQYF. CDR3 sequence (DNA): TGCGCCAGCAGCGCCGGACTAGCGGGGATCACAGATACGCAGTATTTT.

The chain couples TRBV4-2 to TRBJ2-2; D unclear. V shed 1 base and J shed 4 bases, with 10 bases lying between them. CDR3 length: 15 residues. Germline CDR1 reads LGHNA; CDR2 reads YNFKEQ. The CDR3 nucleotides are TGTGCCAGCAGCCAAGGCCTAGGGATCACCGGGGAGCTGTTTTTT. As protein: CASSQGLGITGELFF.

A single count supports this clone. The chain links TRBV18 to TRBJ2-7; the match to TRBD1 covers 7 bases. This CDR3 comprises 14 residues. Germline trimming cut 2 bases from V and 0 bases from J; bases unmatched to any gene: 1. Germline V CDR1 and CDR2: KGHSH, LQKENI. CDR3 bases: TGTGCCAGCTCACCAGGGACAGTCTCCTACGAGCAGTACTTC. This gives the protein CASSPGTVSYEQYF.

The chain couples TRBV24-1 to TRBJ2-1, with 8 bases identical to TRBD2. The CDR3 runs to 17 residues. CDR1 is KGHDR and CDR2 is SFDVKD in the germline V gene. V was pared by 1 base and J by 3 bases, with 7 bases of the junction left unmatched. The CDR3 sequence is CATSDFLATSGYNEQFF. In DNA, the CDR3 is TGTGCCACCAGTGATTTCCTAGCCACTAGCGGCTACAATGAGCAGTTCTTC.

CDR3 sequence (DNA): TGTGCCAGCAGCCAAGCCCTAGGGGCCGGGGAGCTGTTTTTT. Its protein is CASSQALGAGELFF. The chain combines TRBV14 with TRBJ2-2, with D maybe TRBD1 (5 bases). V was shortened by 1 base and J by 6 bases, with 9 bases between the two germline ends. Germline CDR1 SGHDN, CDR2 FVKESK. The CDR3 covers 14 residues.

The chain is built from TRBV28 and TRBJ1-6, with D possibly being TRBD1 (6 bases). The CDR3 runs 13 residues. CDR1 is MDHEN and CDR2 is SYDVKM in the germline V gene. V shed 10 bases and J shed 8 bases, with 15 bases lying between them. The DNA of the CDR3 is TGTGCCACCATCGAGGGGGGCGATTCACCCCTCCACTTT. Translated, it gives CATIEGGDSPLHF.

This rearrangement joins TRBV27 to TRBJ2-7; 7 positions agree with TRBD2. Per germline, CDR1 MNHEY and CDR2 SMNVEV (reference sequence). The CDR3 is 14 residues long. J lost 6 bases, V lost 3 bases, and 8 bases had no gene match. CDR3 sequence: CASSFVGGPTEQYF. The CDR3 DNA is TGTGCCAGCAGTTTTGTGGGAGGGCCTACCGAGCAGTACTTC.

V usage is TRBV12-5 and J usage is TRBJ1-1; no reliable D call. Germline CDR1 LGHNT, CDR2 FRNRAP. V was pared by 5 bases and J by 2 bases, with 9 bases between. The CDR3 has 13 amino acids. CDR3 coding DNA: TGTGCTAGTGGTCTTGGATCTAACACTGAAGCTTTCTTT. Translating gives CASGLGSNTEAFF.

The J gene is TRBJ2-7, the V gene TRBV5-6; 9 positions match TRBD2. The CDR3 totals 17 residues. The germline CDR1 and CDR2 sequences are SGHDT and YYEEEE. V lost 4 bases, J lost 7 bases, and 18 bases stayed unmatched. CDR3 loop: CASSPGSSGNGGGEQYF. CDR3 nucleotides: TGTGCCAGCAGCCCAGGTTCTAGCGGGAACGGAGGAGGGGAGCAGTACTTC.

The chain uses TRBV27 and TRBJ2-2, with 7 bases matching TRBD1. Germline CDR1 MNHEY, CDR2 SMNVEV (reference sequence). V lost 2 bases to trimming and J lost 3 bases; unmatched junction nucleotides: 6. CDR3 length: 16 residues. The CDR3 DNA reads TGTGCCAGCAGTTTAATAGGGGGCTCTTACACCGGGGAGCTGTTTTTT. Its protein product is CASSLIGGSYTGELFF.

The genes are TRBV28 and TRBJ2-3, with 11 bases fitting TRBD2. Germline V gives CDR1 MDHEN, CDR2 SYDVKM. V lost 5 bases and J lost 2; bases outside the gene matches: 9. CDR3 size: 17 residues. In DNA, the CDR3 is TGTGCCAGCAGTCGTGGACTAGCGGGCCATTTCACAGATACGCAGTATTTT. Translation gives CASSRGLAGHFTDTQYF.

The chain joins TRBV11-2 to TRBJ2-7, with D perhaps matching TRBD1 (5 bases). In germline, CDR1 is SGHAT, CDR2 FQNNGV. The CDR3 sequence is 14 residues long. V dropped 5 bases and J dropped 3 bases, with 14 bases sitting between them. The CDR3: CASSTGPGIYEQYF. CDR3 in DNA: TGTGCCAGCAGCACCGGCCCAGGGATCTACGAGCAGTACTTC.

The CDR3 protein is CASRSLAGPTGELFF. CDR3 DNA: TGTGCCAGTAGAAGTCTAGCGGGACCCACCGGGGAGCTGTTTTTT. This rearrangement joins TRBV19 to TRBJ2-2; TRBD2 matches at 9 bases. This CDR3 spans 15 amino acids. Germline V lookup: CDR1 LNHDA, CDR2 SQIVND (reference sequence). V shed 6 bases and J 4 bases; nucleotides not matched to a gene: 6.

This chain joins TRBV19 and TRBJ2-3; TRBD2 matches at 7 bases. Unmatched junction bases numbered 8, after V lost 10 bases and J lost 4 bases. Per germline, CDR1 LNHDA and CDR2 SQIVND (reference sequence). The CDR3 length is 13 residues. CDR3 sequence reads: CATGEGFADTQYF. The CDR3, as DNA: TGTGCCACCGGGGAGGGATTCGCAGATACGCAGTATTTT. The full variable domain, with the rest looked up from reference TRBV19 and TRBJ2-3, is DGGITQSPKYLFRKEGQNVTLSCEQNLNHDAMYWYRQDPGQGLRLIYYSQIVNDFQKGDIAEGYSVSREKKESFPLTVTSAQKNPTAFYLCATGEGFADTQYFGPGTRLTVL.

The CDR3 coding sequence is TGTGCCAGCAGCCGAGCGGGAGGTACCACAGATACGCAGTATTTT. As protein: CASSRAGGTTDTQYF. The gene calls are TRBV7-8 and TRBJ2-3; 9 bases line up with TRBD2. The CDR3 runs 15 residues. The J segment lost 2 bases and the V segment lost 5 bases, leaving 5 bases of the junction unmatched. Germline-derived CDR1 and CDR2 are SGHVS and FQNEAQ.